Following are 29 T cell receptor beta chains from one sample sequenced in a study of blood T cell repertoires in COVID-19. Produced via immunoSEQ multiplex PCR; TCRdb's table is partial and in-frame only. The data contain some 250,000 clones, roughly 82% of them singletons. The sample comprised peripheral blood. The receptors shown here come from a man older than 75 with acute or convalescent COVID-19.

This clone occurred a few times. The chain employs TRBV6-5 and TRBJ1-6; tentative D call: TRBD1 (5 bases). The CDR3 totals 14 residues. V was shortened by 6 bases and J by 9 bases, with 15 bases between the two germline ends. Germline assignment: CDR1 MNHEY and CDR2 SVGAGI. CDR3 DNA: TGTGCCAGCAGGGAGAGGGGAGGCGGTTCACCCCTCCACTTT. As protein: CASRERGGGSPLHF.

The V call is TRBV15, the J call TRBJ1-2; no definite D call. Deletions cut 1 base from V and 2 bases from J, with 8 bases between. Germline assignment: CDR1 LNHNV and CDR2 YYDKDF (reference sequence). The CDR3 covers 14 residues. CDR3 amino acids: CATSRGNSNYGYTF. For the CDR3, the DNA is TGTGCCACCAGCAGAGGAAACAGCAACTATGGCTACACCTTC.

V and J are TRBV7-2 and TRBJ2-1; 10 bases line up with TRBD2. CDR1 and CDR2 (germline): SGHTA, FQGNSA. The V gene end was trimmed by 5 bases and the J gene end by 5 bases; junction bases not matched to a gene: 6. This CDR3 has 15 amino acids. CDR3 amino acids: CASSPGTSVDNEQFF. As DNA, the CDR3 is TGTGCCAGCAGCCCCGGGACTAGCGTAGACAATGAGCAGTTCTTC.

This clone was recorded a few times. J is TRBJ2-7 and V is TRBV28; D is perhaps TRBD1 (6 bases). This CDR3 spans 13 amino acids. V lost 10 bases, J lost 4 bases, and 17 bases lay in between. Looked up from germline, CDR1 is MDHEN and CDR2 is SYDVKM. This CDR3 is CATHRAGSYEQYF. The CDR3 DNA follows: TGTGCCACCCACAGGGCAGGGTCGTACGAGCAGTACTTC.

V usage is TRBV3-1 (or the pseudogene TRBV3-2) and J usage is TRBJ1-1; unclear D gene. With 1 base removed from V and 5 bases from J, the gap between germline ends came to 11 bases. CDR1 is LGHDT, CDR2 YNNKEL, per germline (reference sequence). The CDR3 length is 14 residues. The CDR3 DNA reads as TGTGCCAGCAGCCAAGGAGTCAAGATGACTGAAGCTTTCTTT. This translates into CASSQGVKMTEAFF.

Comment on this clone: Distinct nucleotide sequences in the sample also encode this CDR3. CDR3: CASSLGGLAGRYNEQFF. CDR3 coding DNA: TGTGCCAGCAGCTTAGGGGGACTAGCGGGGAGGTACAATGAGCAGTTCTTC. The chain links TRBV7-9 to TRBJ2-1; 13 positions match TRBD2. Germline V gives CDR1 SEHNR, CDR2 FQNEAQ (reference sequence). V was pared by 1 base and J by 4 bases, with 4 bases of the junction left unmatched. The CDR3 consists of 17 residues.

The chain links TRBV19 to TRBJ1-1, with D perhaps matching TRBD1 (6 bases). Between the trimmed V and J ends, which lost 4 bases and 2 bases, there was a span of 20 bases. The CDR3 has 17 residues. The germline V gene encodes CDR1 LNHDA and CDR2 SQIVND (reference sequence). CDR3 amino acids: CASSRKRGTRFNTEAFF. CDR3 coding DNA: TGTGCCAGTAGTAGAAAAAGGGGGACTAGGTTTAACACTGAAGCTTTCTTT.

This clone appeared a few times. The chain recombines TRBV10-3 with TRBJ1-4; 9 bases map to TRBD1. Germline-derived CDR1 and CDR2 are ENHRY and SYGVKD. V dropped 0 bases and J dropped 2; count of bases not matched to a gene: 1. The CDR3 loop spans 16 amino acids. The CDR3 DNA reads as TGTGCCATCAGTGAGTCGGGGACAGGGACTAATGAAAAACTGTTTTTT. Its translation: CAISESGTGTNEKLFF.

The rearrangement joins TRBV28 to TRBJ2-7; D is unclear. CDR1 and CDR2 (germline): MDHEN, SYDVKM. Between the trimmed V and J ends, which lost 3 bases and 3 bases, there was a span of 3 bases. This CDR3 region has 11 residues. The CDR3 DNA reads TGTGCCAGCAGTTTTCTCTACGAGCAGTACTTC. This sequence encodes CASSFLYEQYF. Supplemented by reference TRBV28 and TRBJ2-7, the full variable domain reads DVKVTQSSRYLVKRTGEKVFLECVQDMDHENMFWYRQDPGLGLRLIYFSYDVKMKEKGDIPEGYSVSREKKERFSLILESASTNQTSMYLCASSFLYEQYFGPGTRLTVT.

This clone was detected only once. The chain carries TRBV9 and TRBJ2-1; 10 bases are a match to TRBD2. V was pared by 6 bases and J by 0 bases, with 3 bases of the junction left unmatched. The CDR3 has 15 amino acids. Germline lookup yields CDR1 SGDLS and CDR2 YYNGEE. CDR3 nucleotides: TGTGCCAGCAACATAGCGGGAGGCTCCTACAATGAGCAGTTCTTC. It codes for CASNIAGGSYNEQFF.

The chain links TRBV5-6 to TRBJ1-1; no clear D gene. The CDR3 extends over 13 amino acids. With 3 bases removed from V and 5 bases from J, the gap between germline ends came to 11 bases. Germline V CDR1 and CDR2: SGHDT, YYEEEE. The CDR3 loop reads CASSSGPGTEAFF. CDR3 bases: TGTGCCAGCAGCTCAGGACCGGGGACTGAAGCTTTCTTT.

The chain links TRBV12-3 or TRBV12-4 to TRBJ2-7, with D possibly matching TRBD1 (5 bases). The length of the CDR3 is 13 residues. V lost 1 base, J lost 7 bases, and 11 bases lay in between. In DNA form, the CDR3 reads TGTGCCAGCAGTTTAGGGATAGGACAAGAGCAGTACTTC. Translated, it gives CASSLGIGQEQYF.

This clone was picked up a small number of times. The chain is built from TRBV7-9 and TRBJ1-2; 9 nucleotides match TRBD1. The CDR3 covers 14 residues. Germline V gene lookup returns CDR1 SEHNR and CDR2 FQNEAQ (reference sequence). The V segment lost 2 bases and the J segment 8 bases; nucleotides outside the gene matches: 6. CDR3 in DNA: TGTGCCAGCAGCTTAATACAGGGGGCGGCCGGCTACACCTTC. Translation: CASSLIQGAAGYTF.

This clone turned up a few times. This chain links TRBV3-1 (or the pseudogene TRBV3-2) with TRBJ2-3; 9 positions match TRBD2. There are 15 residues in the CDR3. The V segment lost 8 bases and the J segment 5 bases; nucleotides outside the gene matches: 11. Germline values: CDR1 LGHDT, CDR2 YNNKEL (reference sequence). Here the CDR3 DNA reads TGTGCCAGCTCAGGGATAGCGGGGGAGGGAGATACGCAGTATTTT. Translated: CASSGIAGEGDTQYF.

The rearrangement joins TRBV28 to TRBJ1-1; tentatively, D is TRBD1 (5 bases). With 5 bases removed from V and 5 bases from J, the gap between germline ends came to 15 bases. The CDR3 has 14 residues. Germline CDR1 MDHEN, CDR2 SYDVKM. The CDR3 DNA reads TGTGCCAGCAGTATCCAAATTAGGGGAACTGAAGCTTTCTTT. This codes for CASSIQIRGTEAFF.

For this clone: One end of the junction does not line up with germline, which may come from a read error. Other DNA sequences in this sample translate to the same CDR3. This chain joins TRBV28 and TRBJ2-2; no reliable D call. Looked up from germline, CDR1 is MDHEN and CDR2 is SYDVKM. The CDR3 covers 15 residues. The CDR3 reads CASSLDTSNTGELFF. The DNA for the CDR3 is TGTGCCAGTAGTTTAGACACTTCGAACACCGGGGAGCTGTTTTTT.

The chain recombines TRBV20-1 with TRBJ2-3, with D possibly TRBD2 on 5 matching bases. Germline assignment: CDR1 DFQATT and CDR2 SNEGSKA (reference sequence). This CDR3 contains 15 residues. V gave up 3 bases and J gave up 3 bases, with 16 bases separating them. The DNA of the CDR3 is TGCAGTGCTAGTGGGCTAGCTAAAGGGACAGATACGCAGTATTTT. Translating it yields CSASGLAKGTDTQYF.

The chain uses TRBV9 and TRBJ2-2, with D possibly TRBD2 on 5 matching bases. The germline V and J ends were trimmed by 3 bases and 5 bases, with 8 bases remaining between them. There are 13 residues in the CDR3. Germline CDR1 and CDR2: SGDLS and YYNGEE. CDR3 amino acids: CASSETSTGELFF. Written as DNA, the CDR3 is TGTGCCAGCAGCGAAACTAGTACCGGGGAGCTGTTTTTT.

The chain couples TRBV5-1 to TRBJ2-3; a weak D match, TRBD2 (5 bases). CDR1 SGHRS and CDR2 YFSETQ come from the germline V gene. This CDR3 has 17 amino acids. V lost 3 bases and J lost 0, with 17 bases in between. CDR3 nucleotide sequence: TGCGCCAGCAGCTGGGCCCCCACGGGAAGTAGCACAGATACGCAGTATTTT. Translated, it gives CASSWAPTGSSTDTQYF. Complete variable domain (other parts from reference TRBV5-1 and TRBJ2-3): KAGVTQTPRYLIKTRGQQVTLSCSPISGHRSVSWYQQTPGQGLQFLFEYFSETQRNKGNFPGRFSGRQFSNSRSEMNVSTLELGDSALYLCASSWAPTGSSTDTQYFGPGTRLTVL.

The V call is TRBV28, the J call TRBJ2-1, with D hard to call. V dropped 7 bases and J dropped 8 bases, with 15 bases sitting between them. CDR1 is MDHEN, CDR2 SYDVKM, per germline. CDR3 size: 13 residues. Here the CDR3 reads CASTPPHGYEQFF. CDR3 in DNA: TGTGCCAGCACTCCCCCCCACGGGTATGAGCAGTTCTTC.

This clone was counted once. At the DNA level, this CDR3 is encoded by other sequences in the same sample as well. J is TRBJ1-5 and V is TRBV6-5; possible D gene TRBD1, 5 bases. Looked up from germline, CDR1 is MNHEY and CDR2 is SVGAGI. The CDR3 contains 14 residues. Between the trimmed V and J ends, which lost 6 bases and 4 bases, there was a span of 13 bases. In DNA, the CDR3 is TGTGCCAGCAGCCCCGGGAGGGGTAATCAGCCCCAGCATTTT. This gives the protein CASSPGRGNQPQHF.

The chain couples TRBV4-2 to TRBJ2-1; 13 positions match TRBD2. Unmatched junction bases numbered 13, after V lost 4 bases and J lost 7 bases. Per the germline V gene, CDR1 is LGHNA and CDR2 is YNFKEQ. The CDR3 loop spans 18 amino acids. CDR3 residues: CASSRLGRTSGSLNEQFF. In DNA, the CDR3 is TGTGCCAGCAGCCGACTAGGGAGGACTAGCGGGAGTCTAAATGAGCAGTTCTTC.

The V and J genes are TRBV4-1 and TRBJ2-2, with TRBD1 matching over 7 bases. This CDR3 has 17 amino acids. V dropped 4 bases and J dropped 6; count of bases not matched to a gene: 14. Germline-derived CDR1 and CDR2 are MGHRA and YSYEKL. In nucleotides, the CDR3 is TGCGCCAGCAGCCTCCAAAGAGGGGGCAAAGGTTCCGGGGAGCTGTTTTTT. The encoded protein is CASSLQRGGKGSGELFF.

The CDR3: CASSLSGRDEQFF. For the CDR3, the DNA is TGTGCCAGCAGCTTAAGCGGGAGAGATGAGCAGTTCTTC. J is TRBJ2-1 and V is TRBV7-3; 7 bases are shared with TRBD2. Per germline, CDR1 SGHTA and CDR2 FQGTGA. The junction had 2 bases not matched to a gene; V was cut back by 1 base and J by 8 bases. The CDR3 length is 13 residues.

This clone was detected a few times. V is TRBV28 and J is TRBJ2-1, with 12 bases lining up with TRBD2. The ends lost 1 base at V and 5 bases at J; junction bases unmatched: 3. The CDR3 runs to 16 residues. Germline loops: CDR1 MDHEN, CDR2 SYDVKM. CDR3 sequence: CASSLSGLAGHNEQFF. CDR3 nucleotides: TGTGCCAGCAGTTTATCGGGACTAGCGGGTCACAATGAGCAGTTCTTC.

The chain employs TRBV30 and TRBJ1-4; perhaps TRBD1 as D (6 bases). CDR1 and CDR2 (germline): GTSNPN, SVGIG (reference sequence). V was cut by 3 bases and J by 0 bases, with 11 bases left in between. The CDR3 has 15 amino acids. CDR3 sequence (DNA): TGTGCCTGGAGGGCGGACAGCGCAACTAATGAAAAACTGTTTTTT. Amino acid sequence: CAWRADSATNEKLFF.

This chain joins TRBV7-2 and TRBJ1-6, with TRBD1 matching 9 bases. CDR3 size: 15 residues. V gave up 5 bases and J gave up 7 bases; unmatched junction bases: 6. CDR1 is SGHTA, CDR2 FQGNSA, per germline. The CDR3 here is CASSAGTGYNSPLHF. As DNA, the CDR3 is TGTGCCAGCAGCGCCGGGACAGGGTACAATTCACCCCTCCACTTT.

The J gene is TRBJ2-3, the V gene TRBV6-5; 7 positions match TRBD2. Germline assignment: CDR1 MNHEY and CDR2 SVGAGI. This CDR3 is 15 amino acids long. Germline trimming cut 6 bases from V and 6 bases from J; bases unmatched to any gene: 12. CDR3 DNA sequence: TGTGCCAGCAGCCCCAGCGGGGTCCGGGGGGATACGCAGTATTTT. It encodes CASSPSGVRGDTQYF.

The chain links TRBV14 to TRBJ2-1, with 15 bases that match TRBD2. Germline V gene lookup returns CDR1 SGHDN and CDR2 FVKESK. After removal of 0 bases from V and 13 bases from J, the junction contained 10 bases not matched to a gene. The CDR3 loop spans 17 amino acids. The CDR3 sequence: CASSQEMGLAGGNPQFF. The DNA for the CDR3 is TGTGCCAGCAGCCAAGAAATGGGACTAGCGGGGGGAAATCCACAGTTCTTC. Based on the CDR3 plus reference TRBV14 and TRBJ2-1, the full variable domain is EAGVTQFPSHSVIEKGQTVTLRCDPISGHDNLYWYRRVMGKEIKFLLHFVKESKQDESGMPNNRFLAERTGGTYSTLKVQPAELEDSGVYFCASSQEMGLAGGNPQFFGPGTRLTVL.